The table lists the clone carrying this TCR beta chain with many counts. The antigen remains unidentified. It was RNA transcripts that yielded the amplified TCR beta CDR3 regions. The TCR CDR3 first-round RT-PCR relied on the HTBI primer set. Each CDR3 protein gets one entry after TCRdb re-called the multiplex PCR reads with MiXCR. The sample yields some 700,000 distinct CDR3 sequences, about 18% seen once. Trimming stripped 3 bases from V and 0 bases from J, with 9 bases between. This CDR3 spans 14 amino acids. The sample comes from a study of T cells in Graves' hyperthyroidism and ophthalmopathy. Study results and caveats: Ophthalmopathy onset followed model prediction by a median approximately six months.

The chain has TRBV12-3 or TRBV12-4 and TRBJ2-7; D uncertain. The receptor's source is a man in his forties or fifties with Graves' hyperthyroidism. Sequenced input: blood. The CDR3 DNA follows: TGTGCCAGCAGTTTGAGTATCAACTCCTACGAGCAGTACTTC. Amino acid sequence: CASSLSINSYEQYF.